The rows below give T cell receptor beta chains drawn from one sample of a study of blood T cell repertoires in COVID-19. Sequencing used immunoSEQ multiplex PCR; TCRdb keeps in-frame clones, though not all of them. The table lists 380,000 or so clones, about 87% of them singletons. The sequenced material came from PBMCs or T cells enriched from blood (not recorded which). Source of these receptors: a man aged 25 to 40 who had recovered from COVID-19. The CDR3 runs from the conserved cysteine through the conserved F or W. The size entry is marked missing in some rows and otherwise reads once, few, many or a size class.

clone_size: -; v_call: TRBV4-2; j_call: TRBJ1-1; cdr3_aa: CASSQDWAGDYTEAFF
clone_size: -; v_call: TRBV30; j_call: TRBJ2-1; cdr3_aa: CAWSVGLAGINEQFF
clone_size: once; v_call: TRBV5-1; j_call: TRBJ1-3; cdr3_aa: CASSSNNPPGNTIYF
clone_size: -; v_call: TRBV6-2/TRBV6-3; j_call: TRBJ1-2; cdr3_aa: CASTPGGGGYGYTF
clone_size: -; v_call: TRBV5-6; j_call: TRBJ1-5; cdr3_aa: CASSSWGTGDSNQPQHF
clone_size: -; v_call: TRBV2; j_call: TRBJ1-1; cdr3_aa: CASVTSTGTAFF
clone_size: once; v_call: TRBV5-1; j_call: TRBJ1-6; cdr3_aa: CASRPGQGQSPLHF
clone_size: -; v_call: TRBV2; j_call: TRBJ1-5; cdr3_aa: CASSEPLSNQPQHF
clone_size: -; v_call: TRBV7-2; j_call: TRBJ1-1; cdr3_aa: CASSSGGHSLEAFF
clone_size: -; v_call: TRBV30; j_call: TRBJ1-2; cdr3_aa: CAWSVVAFSGYTF
clone_size: -; v_call: TRBV6-2/TRBV6-3; j_call: TRBJ2-5; cdr3_aa: CASSPRQGAGETQYF
clone_size: -; v_call: TRBV4-1; j_call: TRBJ2-1; cdr3_aa: CASSQGTAINYNEQFF
clone_size: -; v_call: TRBV18; j_call: TRBJ1-1; cdr3_aa: CASSPGTAEAFF
clone_size: -; v_call: TRBV19; j_call: TRBJ1-2; cdr3_aa: CASSILSPGTGANYGYTF
clone_size: -; v_call: TRBV27; j_call: TRBJ2-2; cdr3_aa: CASNRDYYGTGELFF
clone_size: -; v_call: TRBV2; j_call: TRBJ1-2; cdr3_aa: CASSGNTGYSFYGYTF
clone_size: once; v_call: TRBV6-5; j_call: TRBJ2-5; cdr3_aa: CASSYWDRQETQYF
clone_size: once; v_call: TRBV7-9; j_call: TRBJ2-3; cdr3_aa: CASSPKRGSTDTQYF
clone_size: -; v_call: TRBV10-3; j_call: TRBJ1-5; cdr3_aa: CAISGGGGEPQHF
clone_size: -; v_call: TRBV27; j_call: TRBJ1-6; cdr3_aa: CASSLSARVYSPLHF
clone_size: -; v_call: TRBV19; j_call: TRBJ2-1; cdr3_aa: CASITGAGNEQFF
clone_size: -; v_call: TRBV5-6; j_call: TRBJ2-7; cdr3_aa: CASSFDSYEQYF
clone_size: -; v_call: TRBV5-1; j_call: TRBJ1-5; cdr3_aa: CASSLESLNQPQHF